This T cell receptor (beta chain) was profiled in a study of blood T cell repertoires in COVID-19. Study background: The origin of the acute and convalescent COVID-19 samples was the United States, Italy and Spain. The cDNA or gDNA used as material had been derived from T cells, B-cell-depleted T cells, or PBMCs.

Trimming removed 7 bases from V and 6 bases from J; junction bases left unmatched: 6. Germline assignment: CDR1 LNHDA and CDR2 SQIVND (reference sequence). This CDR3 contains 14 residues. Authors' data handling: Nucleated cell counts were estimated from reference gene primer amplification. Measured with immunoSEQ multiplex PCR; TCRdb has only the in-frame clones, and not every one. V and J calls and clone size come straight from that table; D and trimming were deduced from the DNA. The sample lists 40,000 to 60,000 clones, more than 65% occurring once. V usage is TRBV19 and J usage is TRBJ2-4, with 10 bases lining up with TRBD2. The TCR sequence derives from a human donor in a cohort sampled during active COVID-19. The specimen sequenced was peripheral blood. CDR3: CASTPSGSPNIQYF. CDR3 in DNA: TGTGCCAGTACCCCTAGCGGGAGCCCAAACATTCAGTACTTC.